This T cell receptor (beta chain) stems from a study of circulating and synovial CD4+ cells in juvenile arthritis (dated by TCRdb to the mid-2010s). Background on the whole study: TCRbeta CDR3 repertoires of circulating HLA-DR+ CD4 T cells, bulk blood CD4 T cells and synovial CD4 T cells were compared within each patient. The goal of repertoire sequencing was to confirm that a circulating synovial-like CD4 T cell subset was enriched in synovial clonotypes. Results and caveats for the whole study, not just this receptor: No difference between circulating pathogenic-like lymphocytes and bulk blood T cells was detected by traditional Vbeta family usage analysis. Circulating pathogenic-like lymphocytes clustered together with synovial T cells, and compared with bulk blood, the circulating pathogenic-like lymphocytes shared a substantially higher fraction of CDR3 sequences with synovium. Because overlap with synovium was found to increase with sequencing depth, the full repertoire overlap was likely underestimated by the measured shared-clonotype fractions. Synovial and circulating pathogenic-like lymphocyte repertoires were less diverse than bulk blood CD4 repertoires, with some CPL samples as oligoclonal as synovium. CPL and bulk blood CD4 samples differed in T cell genome counts by at least an order of magnitude, so sample-size effects were addressed.

The sequenced samples came from patients who had active juvenile idiopathic arthritis. Right after thawing, the cells went straight into sorting, and Live/Dead Fixable Near-IR Stain was used to exclude dead cells. On this clone: Its antigen is currently not known. The input lacks base qualities; no much larger clone sits a single base away.

Receptor amplification or capture employed the immunoSEQ multiplex PCR assay. An external provider carried out the TCRbeta CDR3 sequencing as a commercial service. The authors' analysis ran thus. The analyses used productive nucleotide sequences together with amino acid sequences obtained by in silico translation. To equalise sample size, diversity was assessed as Renyi entropy across alpha values by taking the median of 200 repeated subsamples. For clustering, the distance between each pair of repertoires was computed as one minus the Chao-modified Jaccard index, which corrected for under-sampling. Frequency-weighted overlap with synovial clonotypes was calculated across 200 sample sizes, using 200 draws without replacement for each, and the value reported was the one at the size of the smaller sample. Drawn from immuneACCESS, this table holds only the in-frame rearrangements with V and J called that TCRdb kept. Clones are partly lost; checked studies trace under half to an unresolved V gene and leave the rest unexplained. For V, J and clone size, that table is used; D and trimming come from the DNA. The sample contains tens of thousands of clones, over 85% of them found a single time. Approximately 2.8% of the sample lies in the top ten.

Relative to germline, V is 3 bases shorter and J is 6 bases shorter, with 20 bases between their ends. CDR1 and CDR2 are read off the germline V gene (reference sequence) as SGHNT and YYREEE. Measured from the cysteine to the phenylalanine, the CDR3 is 16 residues long. Left in the record is the CDR3 DNA by itself, 48 bases read in frame from the first base. The chain is made from TRBV5-4 and TRBJ2-3, and possibly TRBD1, on 9 matching bases. Sequencing was done on a sample of CD4+ T cells from blood. This clonotype was sampled from a human donor with juvenile idiopathic arthritis. The nucleotide sequence is given as TGTGCCAGCAGCTGGGTAACAGGGGGCGGGAGGGATACGCAGTATTTT. This yields the protein CASSWVTGGGRDTQYF. The entire variable domain, with the stretches around the CDR3 drawn from the reference TRBV5-4 and TRBJ2-3 proteins, is ETGVTQSPTHLIKTRGQQVTLRCSSQSGHNTVSWYQQALGQGPQFIFQYYREEENGRGNFPPRFSGLQFPNYSSELNVNALELDDSALYLCASSWVTGGGRDTQYFGPGTRLTVL.